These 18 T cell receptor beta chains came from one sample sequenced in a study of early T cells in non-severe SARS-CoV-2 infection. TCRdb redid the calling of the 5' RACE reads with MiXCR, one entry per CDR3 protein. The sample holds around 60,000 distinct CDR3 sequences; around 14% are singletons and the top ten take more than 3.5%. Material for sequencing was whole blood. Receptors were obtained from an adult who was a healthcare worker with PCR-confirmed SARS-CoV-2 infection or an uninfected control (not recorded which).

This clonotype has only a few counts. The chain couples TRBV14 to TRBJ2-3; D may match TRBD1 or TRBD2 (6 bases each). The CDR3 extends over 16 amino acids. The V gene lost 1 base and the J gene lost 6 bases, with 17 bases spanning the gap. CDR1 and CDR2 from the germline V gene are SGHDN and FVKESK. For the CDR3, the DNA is TGTGCCAGCAGCCAAGCCCTCGGGGGCCGCGGCGATACGCAGTATTTT. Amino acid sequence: CASSQALGGRGDTQYF.

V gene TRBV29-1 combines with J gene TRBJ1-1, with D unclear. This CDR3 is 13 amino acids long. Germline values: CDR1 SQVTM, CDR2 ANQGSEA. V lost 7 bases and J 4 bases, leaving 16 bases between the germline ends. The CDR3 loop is CSAFDVRRTEAFF. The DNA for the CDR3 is TGCAGCGCCTTTGACGTAAGGCGCACTGAAGCTTTCTTT.

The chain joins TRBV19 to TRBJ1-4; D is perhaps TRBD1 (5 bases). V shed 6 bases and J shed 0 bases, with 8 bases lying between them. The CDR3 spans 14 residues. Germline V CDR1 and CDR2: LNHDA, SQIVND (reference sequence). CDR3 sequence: CASRRGSTNEKLFF. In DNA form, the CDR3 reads TGTGCCAGTAGACGGGGGTCAACTAATGAAAAACTGTTTTTT.

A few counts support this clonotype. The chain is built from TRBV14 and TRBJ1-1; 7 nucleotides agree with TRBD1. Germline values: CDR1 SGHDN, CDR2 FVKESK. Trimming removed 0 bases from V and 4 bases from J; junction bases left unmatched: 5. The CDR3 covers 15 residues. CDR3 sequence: CASSQEGDSPTEAFF. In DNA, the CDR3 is TGTGCCAGCAGCCAAGAAGGGGACAGTCCCACTGAAGCTTTCTTT.

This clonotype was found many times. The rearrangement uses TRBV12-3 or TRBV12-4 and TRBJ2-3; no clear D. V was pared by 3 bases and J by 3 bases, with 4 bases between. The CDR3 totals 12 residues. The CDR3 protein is CASSFGTDTQYF. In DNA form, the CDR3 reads TGTGCCAGCAGTTTTGGGACAGATACGCAGTATTTT.

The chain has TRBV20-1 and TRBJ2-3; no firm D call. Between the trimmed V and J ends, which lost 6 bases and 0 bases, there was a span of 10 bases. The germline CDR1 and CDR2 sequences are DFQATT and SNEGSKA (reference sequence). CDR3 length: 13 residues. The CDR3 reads CSARRRSTDTQYF. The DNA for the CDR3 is TGCAGTGCCCGAAGACGGAGCACAGATACGCAGTATTTT.

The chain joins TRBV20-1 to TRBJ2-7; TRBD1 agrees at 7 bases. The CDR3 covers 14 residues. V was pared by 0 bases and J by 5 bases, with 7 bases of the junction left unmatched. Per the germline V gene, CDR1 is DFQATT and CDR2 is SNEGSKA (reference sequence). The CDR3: CSAREGTAPHEQYF. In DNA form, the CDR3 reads TGCAGTGCTAGAGAAGGGACAGCTCCTCACGAGCAGTACTTC.

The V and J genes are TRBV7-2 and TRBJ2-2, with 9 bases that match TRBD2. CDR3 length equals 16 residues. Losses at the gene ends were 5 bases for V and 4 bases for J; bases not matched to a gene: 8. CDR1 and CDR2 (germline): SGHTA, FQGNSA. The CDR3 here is CASSQSASGATGELFF. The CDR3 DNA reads TGTGCCAGCAGCCAAAGTGCTAGCGGGGCCACCGGGGAGCTGTTTTTT.

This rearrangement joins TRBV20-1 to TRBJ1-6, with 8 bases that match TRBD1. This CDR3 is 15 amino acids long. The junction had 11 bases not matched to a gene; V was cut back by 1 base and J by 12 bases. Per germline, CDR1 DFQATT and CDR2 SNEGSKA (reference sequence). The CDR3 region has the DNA TGCAGTGCTAGAGCCCAAGGGACAGGCCAACGACCCCTCCACTTT. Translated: CSARAQGTGQRPLHF.

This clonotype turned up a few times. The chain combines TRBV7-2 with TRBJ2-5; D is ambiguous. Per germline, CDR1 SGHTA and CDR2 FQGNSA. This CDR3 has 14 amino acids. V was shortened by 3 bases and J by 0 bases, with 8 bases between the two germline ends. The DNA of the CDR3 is TGTGCCAGCAGCTTGAGCAGCTACCAAGAGACCCAGTACTTC. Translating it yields CASSLSSYQETQYF.

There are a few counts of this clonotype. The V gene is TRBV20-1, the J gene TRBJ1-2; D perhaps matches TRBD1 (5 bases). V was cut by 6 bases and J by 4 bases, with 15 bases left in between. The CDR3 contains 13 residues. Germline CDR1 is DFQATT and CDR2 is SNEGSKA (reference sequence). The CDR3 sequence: CSAQGEGAYGYTF. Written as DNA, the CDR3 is TGCAGTGCCCAGGGAGAAGGGGCCTATGGCTACACCTTC.

The CDR3 nucleotides read TGTGCCACTACCTTGGGGACTAGCGCGATTCAAGAGACCCAGTACTTC. Its protein is CATTLGTSAIQETQYF. J is TRBJ2-5 and V is TRBV10-3, with 10 bases identical to TRBD2. The CDR3 totals 16 residues. The V gene end was trimmed by 10 bases and the J gene end by 2 bases; junction bases not matched to a gene: 13. The germline V gene encodes CDR1 ENHRY and CDR2 SYGVKD.

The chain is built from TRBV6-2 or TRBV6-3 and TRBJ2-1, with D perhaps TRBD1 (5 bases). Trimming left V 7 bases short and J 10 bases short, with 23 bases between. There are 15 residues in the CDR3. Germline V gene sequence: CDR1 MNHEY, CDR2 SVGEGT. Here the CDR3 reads CASIPGGRARWEQFF. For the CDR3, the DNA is TGTGCCAGCATCCCCGGCGGCAGGGCCCGGTGGGAGCAGTTCTTC.

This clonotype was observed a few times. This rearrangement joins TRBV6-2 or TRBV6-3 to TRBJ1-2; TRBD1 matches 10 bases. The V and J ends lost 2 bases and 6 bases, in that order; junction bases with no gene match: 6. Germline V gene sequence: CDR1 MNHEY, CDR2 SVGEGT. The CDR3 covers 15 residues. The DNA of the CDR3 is TGTGCCAGCAGTTACGGCCGACAGGGGGCTGATGGCTACACCTTC. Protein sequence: CASSYGRQGADGYTF.

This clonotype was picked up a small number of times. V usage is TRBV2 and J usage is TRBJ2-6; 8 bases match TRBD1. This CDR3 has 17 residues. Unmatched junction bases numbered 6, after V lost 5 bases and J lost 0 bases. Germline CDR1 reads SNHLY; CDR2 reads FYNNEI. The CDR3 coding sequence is TGTGCCAGCAGTTCCAGGGGGCTTTACTCTGGGGCCAACGTCCTGACTTTC. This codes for CASSSRGLYSGANVLTF.

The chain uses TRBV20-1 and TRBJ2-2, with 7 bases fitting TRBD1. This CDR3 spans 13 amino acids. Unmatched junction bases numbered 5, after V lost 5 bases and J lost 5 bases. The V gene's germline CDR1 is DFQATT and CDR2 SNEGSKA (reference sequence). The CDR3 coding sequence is TGCAGTGCTTCGTACAGGGGAACCGGGGAGCTGTTTTTT. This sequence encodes CSASYRGTGELFF.

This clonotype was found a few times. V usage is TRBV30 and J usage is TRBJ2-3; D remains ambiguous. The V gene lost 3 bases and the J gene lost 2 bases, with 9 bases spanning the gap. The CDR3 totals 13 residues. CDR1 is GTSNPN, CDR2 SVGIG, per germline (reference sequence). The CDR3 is CAWRGSVTDTQYF. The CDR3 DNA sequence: TGTGCCTGGAGGGGGTCGGTCACAGATACGCAGTATTTT.

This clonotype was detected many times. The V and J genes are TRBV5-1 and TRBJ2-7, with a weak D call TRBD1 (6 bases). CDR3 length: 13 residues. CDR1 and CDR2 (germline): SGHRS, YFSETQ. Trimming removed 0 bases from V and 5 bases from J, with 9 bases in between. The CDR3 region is CASSLDRVNEQYF. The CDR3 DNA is TGCGCCAGCAGCTTGGACAGGGTAAACGAGCAGTACTTC.